The rows below give T cell receptor beta chains drawn from one sample of a study of blood T cell repertoires in COVID-19. Profiling relied on immunoSEQ multiplex PCR, and the TCRdb table lists in-frame clones only, not all of them. The sample consists of more than 300,000 clones, around 88% of them appearing once. The sequenced sample was peripheral blood. The receptors derive from a woman younger than 45 with COVID-19, enrolled during active disease. Each CDR3 is given with its conserved first and last residue. The D gene is left open where the match is weak. Clone sizes are given selectively: once, few, many, or a class where the clone is expanded.

TRBJ2-1 TRBV3-1/TRBV3-2 TRBD2 - CASSQIRLAGGWEQFF TGTGCCAGCAGCCAAATACGACTAGCGGGGGGTTGGGAGCAGTTCTTC
TRBJ1-1 TRBV4-3 - - CASSSRGTEAFF TGCGCCAGCAGCTCCAGGGGCACTGAAGCTTTCTTT
TRBJ2-5 TRBV5-1 - - CASKTGTGEETQYF TGCGCCAGCAAGACAGGAACAGGAGAAGAGACCCAGTACTTC
TRBJ2-7 TRBV3-1/TRBV3-2 TRBD1 - CASSLLGQGSYEQYF TGTGCCAGCAGCCTGCTGGGACAGGGGTCCTACGAGCAGTACTTC
TRBJ2-7 TRBV6-5 - few CASSSPFQGGFHEQYF TGTGCCAGCAGTTCCCCGTTCCAGGGGGGATTCCACGAGCAGTACTTC
TRBJ1-4 TRBV18 TRBD1 - CASSLQGARANEKLFF TGTGCCAGCTCTCTACAGGGGGCTCGAGCTAATGAAAAACTGTTTTTT
TRBJ1-2 TRBV7-5 - - CARSPRDRDRHGYTF TGTGCCAGAAGCCCCCGGGACAGGGATCGGCATGGCTACACCTTC
TRBJ2-7 TRBV6-2/TRBV6-3 - few CASSYSTVRISYEQYF TGTGCCAGCAGTTACTCCACAGTGCGTATCTCCTACGAGCAGTACTTC
TRBJ2-5 TRBV2 TRBD1 once CASALNPDRGKGTQYF TGTGCCAGCGCGCTAAACCCGGACAGGGGGAAGGGGACCCAGTACTTC
TRBJ1-4 TRBV28 - - CASSLSEEKLFF TGTGCCAGCAGTTTGAGTGAAGAAAAACTGTTTTTT
TRBJ1-5 TRBV7-2 - - CASSLPGGGPQHF TGTGCCAGCAGCTTACCGGGAGGAGGGCCCCAGCATTTT
TRBJ1-1 TRBV11-2 - - CASSLGVLGAFF TGTGCCAGCAGCTTAGGTGTACTCGGAGCTTTCTTT
TRBJ1-2 TRBV27 TRBD1 - CASSLDRGHGYTF TGTGCCAGCAGTTTAGACAGGGGGCATGGCTACACCTTC
TRBJ2-3 TRBV5-4 - - CASSRARDLTDTQYF TGTGCCAGCAGCCGAGCCAGGGATTTAACAGATACGCAGTATTTT
TRBJ2-2 TRBV24-1 TRBD1 - CATSDPTGTTGELFF TGTGCCACCAGTGACCCGACAGGGACCACCGGGGAGCTGTTTTTT
TRBJ2-5 TRBV6-5 - - CASSYSGSTAQETQYF TGTGCCAGCAGTTACTCAGGGTCGACAGCACAAGAGACCCAGTACTTC
TRBJ1-2 TRBV20-1 - - CSASSAQGTYGYTF TGCAGTGCTAGTTCGGCCCAGGGGACCTATGGCTACACCTTC
TRBJ1-2 TRBV28 - many CASRSYRDTFNYGYTF TGTGCCAGCAGAAGCTATCGGGACACTTTTAACTATGGCTACACCTTC
TRBJ1-2 TRBV18 - once CASSPDRQGGYGYTF TGTGCCAGCTCACCCGACAGGCAAGGGGGCTATGGCTACACCTTC
TRBJ1-2 TRBV2 - - CASSRVNYGYTF TGTGCCAGCAGTCGGGTCAACTATGGCTACACCTTC
TRBJ1-2 TRBV28 - - CASSLGGTSYGYTF TGTGCCAGCAGTTTAGGAGGGACGAGCTATGGCTACACCTTC
TRBJ2-3 TRBV5-1 TRBD2 few CASSLGGTSGTDTQYF TGCGCCAGCAGCTTGGGGGGGACTAGCGGCACAGATACGCAGTATTTT
TRBJ2-1 TRBV6-1 - - CASSEFVSPREQFF TGTGCCAGCAGTGAGTTTGTCTCCCCCCGGGAGCAGTTCTTC
TRBJ1-6 TRBV21-1 - - CASAGFNLSGSPLHF TGTGCCAGTGCAGGGTTTAACCTTAGCGGTTCACCCCTCCACTTT
TRBJ1-1 TRBV4-1 - - CASSQAGAAVGTEAFF TGCGCCAGCAGCCAAGCAGGGGCCGCGGTGGGCACTGAAGCTTTCTTT
TRBJ2-6 TRBV11-2 - - CASSSQTWEAGGANVLTF TGTGCCAGCAGCTCCCAGACGTGGGAGGCGGGTGGGGCCAACGTCCTGACTTTC
TRBJ2-7 TRBV29-1 TRBD1 - CSVRQGTYEQYF TGCAGCGTGCGACAGGGAACCTACGAGCAGTACTTC
TRBJ2-7 TRBV13 TRBD2 - CASSPPGLVYSEQYF TGTGCCAGCAGCCCGCCGGGACTAGTCTATAGCGAGCAGTACTTC
TRBJ1-5 TRBV18 - - CASSEDSVSNQPQHF TGTGCCAGCTCCGAGGACAGCGTAAGCAATCAGCCCCAGCATTTT
TRBJ1-4 TRBV5-1 TRBD1 - CASSGGTGEKLFF TGCGCCAGCAGCGGAGGGACAGGTGAAAAACTGTTTTTT
TRBJ2-1 TRBV5-1 TRBD2 - CASSWSSGGALNEQFF TGCGCCAGCAGCTGGTCAAGCGGGGGGGCCCTCAATGAGCAGTTCTTC
TRBJ2-1 TRBV7-2 TRBD1 - CASSLNRGQRNEQFF TGTGCCAGCAGCTTAAACAGGGGGCAGCGCAATGAGCAGTTCTTC
TRBJ2-7 TRBV4-2 TRBD1 - CASSQAGQGTYEQYF TGTGCCAGCAGCCAAGCGGGACAGGGGACCTACGAGCAGTACTTC
TRBJ1-1 TRBV4-2 - - CASSPAGVTEAFF TGTGCCAGCAGCCCGGCAGGGGTCACTGAAGCTTTCTTT
TRBJ2-1 TRBV6-5 - - CASSRIAGQTFF TGTGCCAGCAGTAGAATAGCGGGACAGACGTTCTTC
TRBJ2-7 TRBV4-3 - - CASSQDPGFPYEQYF TGCGCCAGCAGCCAGGACCCAGGGTTCCCCTACGAGCAGTACTTC
TRBJ2-2 TRBV3-1/TRBV3-2 TRBD2 few CASSPGLAGADTGELFF TGTGCCAGCAGCCCTGGACTAGCGGGGGCGGACACCGGGGAGCTGTTTTTT